This T cell receptor beta chain was profiled in a study of tumour-infiltrating T cells in Burkitt lymphoma. Across the study: Overall and progression-free survival were predicted by productive clonality.

Germline CDR1 is LNHDA and CDR2 is SQIVND (reference sequence). With V trimmed by 1 base and J by 7 bases, 2 bases remained unmatched. The CDR3 has 14 amino acids. Only in-frame clones appear in the TCRdb table, and some are missing; sequencing was by immunoSEQ multiplex PCR. The sample has roughly 5,300 clones, 9.5% to 10% seen once. Source material: tumor tissue. This sequence originates from a human donor with diffuse large B-cell lymphoma. The chain employs TRBV19 and TRBJ2-1, with 9 bases fitting TRBD1. The DNA for the CDR3 is TGTGCCAGTAGTATAGTTGGGACAGGGAATGAGCAGTTCTTC. Protein sequence: CASSIVGTGNEQFF.